This T cell receptor beta chain was documented in a study of human T cells and chemical hapten exposure. TCRdb reprocessed the RACE reads with MiXCR, giving one entry per CDR3 protein. The data show approximately 97,000 distinct CDR3 sequences, about an eighth seen once. As for time point: patch test 2, 6 weeks after DPC sensitization. Specified treatment: therapeutic diphenylcyclopropenone sensitization with weekly scalp DPC. Blood sampling occurred before each patch-test application. From germline, CDR1 is LGHDT and CDR2 YNNKEL (reference sequence). The V and J ends lost 1 base and 0 bases respectively, with 3 bases between them. The CDR3 length is 14 residues.

This TCR came from a woman in her 40s with alopecia areata. Some clones in this sample may be carry-over from other donors' samples. Specimen: whole blood, collected in connection with sensitization to the hapten diphenylcyclopropenone (DPC). The chain uses TRBV3-1 and TRBJ2-2; D unclear. The CDR3 DNA sequence: TGTGCCAGCAGCCAAGCTCCGAACACCGGGGAGCTGTTTTTT. Its translation is CASSQAPNTGELFF.